The T cell receptor beta chain under discussion was sequenced for a study of identical twins. Regarding the study as a whole: Twin-shared out-of-frame alpha sequences showed excess low generation probability.

A universal primer site was created by template switching, with the cDNA bearing unique molecular identifiers. TCRdb re-called the 5' RACE reads through MiXCR, storing one row per CDR3 protein. The sample has around 490,000 distinct CDR3 sequences; about 22% are singletons. As concerns this clonotype: Its antigen is not known.

These data were likewise used in another study, on yellow fever vaccine responses in identical twins.

This TCR was recovered from a woman under 30 in good health. Sequenced: CD4+ T cells sorted from blood.

This chain's CDR3 is CASSFQDRMSLETQYF. The CDR3 coding sequence is TGTGCCAGCAGCTTCCAGGACAGGATGTCTCTTGAGACCCAGTACTTC. The chain has TRBV6-1 and TRBJ2-5, with TRBD1 matching over 7 bases. The V and J ends lost 6 bases and 5 bases, in that order; junction bases with no gene match: 15. The CDR3 contains 16 residues. Germline assignment: CDR1 MNHNS and CDR2 SASEGT.